This paragraph covers one T cell receptor (beta chain) sequence. Trimming took off 4 bases at V and 1 base at J, with 11 bases between the two ends. Looked up from germline, CDR1 is SGHNT and CDR2 is YYREEE (reference sequence). There are 14 residues in the CDR3. The sample belongs to a study of blood T cell repertoires in COVID-19. About the research overall: Collection of acute and convalescent COVID-19 samples took place in the United States, Italy and Spain.

Original analysis: Amplification of reference gene primers was used by the study to estimate nucleated cell counts. Only in-frame clones appear in the TCRdb table, and some are missing; sequencing was by immunoSEQ multiplex PCR. The V and J calls and the clone size are those of that table, but D and trimming were determined from the DNA. Here the sample spans more than 100,000 clones, roughly 91% being singletons. The sample taken for sequencing was peripheral blood. V usage is TRBV5-4 and J usage is TRBJ2-5, with a weak D call TRBD1 (5 bases). This receptor was taken from a man between 45 and 60 years old with active or convalescent COVID-19. The CDR3 DNA is TGTGCCAGCAGCGCCCAGGGTACCCAAGAGACCCAGTACTTC. Translation gives CASSAQGTQETQYF. The full variable domain, in which reference TRBV5-4 and TRBJ2-5 provide the parts outside the CDR3, is ETGVTQSPTHLIKTRGQQVTLRCSSQSGHNTVSWYQQALGQGPQFIFQYYREEENGRGNFPPRFSGLQFPNYSSELNVNALELDDSALYLCASSAQGTQETQYFGPGTRLLVL.